This T cell receptor (beta chain) was captured in a study of blood T cell repertoires in COVID-19. Whole-study context: Sites in the United States, Italy and Spain provided acute and convalescent COVID-19 samples.

Sequenced by immunoSEQ multiplex PCR; TCRdb stores in-frame clones only, minus some. Found here are around 60,000 clones, around four fifths of them singletons; the top ten hold approximately 21%. V dropped 6 bases and J dropped 2; count of bases not matched to a gene: 4. The CDR3 loop spans 13 amino acids. Germline CDR1 and CDR2: SQVTM and ANQGSEA. The receptor's source is a young man with COVID-19, enrolled during active disease. The chain is built from TRBV29-1 and TRBJ1-2; 9 bases align to TRBD1. The sequenced sample was peripheral blood. The DNA for the CDR3 is TGCAGCGTAGCCGGGACAGGGAACTATGGCTACACCTTC. Its protein is CSVAGTGNYGYTF.